These 15 T cell receptor beta chains came from one sample sequenced in a study of shared T cell receptors in the human thymus. Some clones are missing from TCRdb's copy, which holds only in-frame ones; the method was immunoSEQ multiplex PCR. The data show 700,000 or so clones, approximately 83% seen once. The sample was also linked to a second study, of human thymus T cells.

The material sequenced was thymocytes. Every receptor here comes from a girl under three years old with a congenital heart defect.

The gene calls are TRBV27 and TRBJ2-7; D is uncertain. The ends were cut back, 3 bases at V and 3 bases at J, with 12 bases in the middle. The V gene's germline CDR1 is MNHEY and CDR2 SMNVEV (reference sequence). The CDR3 extends over 14 amino acids. In DNA form, the CDR3 reads TGTGCCAGCAGTTTGCGAGGATCAGACTACGAGCAGTACTTC. This gives the protein CASSLRGSDYEQYF.

The chain employs TRBV10-2 and TRBJ1-1; maybe TRBD1 (5 bases). This CDR3 contains 13 residues. CDR1 is WSHSY and CDR2 is SAAADI in the germline V gene. V dropped 7 bases and J dropped 4 bases, with 13 bases sitting between them. The CDR3, as DNA: TGCGCCAGCAACCAGGGAGGGTTCACTGAAGCTTTCTTT. Encoded protein: CASNQGGFTEAFF.

This rearrangement joins TRBV10-2 to TRBJ1-2; D is unresolved. Trimming left V 6 bases short and J 2 bases short, with 7 bases between. Germline CDR1 is WSHSY and CDR2 is SAAADI. The CDR3 loop spans 12 amino acids. CDR3 in amino acids: CASSRGNYGYTF. The CDR3, as DNA: TGCGCCAGCAGCCGAGGAAACTATGGCTACACCTTC.

The V call is TRBV29-1, the J call TRBJ1-1; 9 nucleotides line up with TRBD1. Germline CDR1 reads SQVTM; CDR2 reads ANQGSEA. The CDR3 spans 18 residues. Trimming cost V 1 base and J 4 bases; bases outside gene matches: 16. CDR3 in amino acids: CSVEGLNIRTGVSTEAFF. The DNA of the CDR3 is TGCAGCGTTGAAGGTCTTAATATTAGGACAGGGGTTTCCACTGAAGCTTTCTTT.

The chain couples TRBV4-1 to TRBJ2-1; a weak D match, TRBD2 (5 bases). Germline V gene data show CDR1 as MGHRA and CDR2 as YSYEKL. Trimming left V 4 bases short and J 11 bases short, with 15 bases between. The CDR3 covers 13 residues. The CDR3 DNA follows: TGCGCCAGCAGCCTAGATGAGAGGAGGCAGCAGTTCTTC. Protein: CASSLDERRQQFF.

The gene calls are TRBV19 and TRBJ2-7; a weak D match, TRBD1 (5 bases). The germline V gene has CDR1 LNHDA and CDR2 SQIVND (reference sequence). Trimming took 4 bases from V and 1 from J, leaving 11 bases between them. The CDR3 is 14 residues long. CDR3 sequence (DNA): TGTGCCAGTAGTACTACTTCAGGGTCCTACGAGCAGTACTTC. Its translation is CASSTTSGSYEQYF.

This clone showed up just a few times. The V gene is TRBV9, the J gene TRBJ2-1, with 8 bases matching TRBD2. In germline, CDR1 is SGDLS, CDR2 YYNGEE. The V segment lost 0 bases and the J segment 3 bases; nucleotides outside the gene matches: 2. The CDR3 is 15 residues long. The CDR3 region is CASSVDGGGYNEQFF. Here the CDR3 DNA reads TGTGCCAGCAGCGTAGACGGGGGGGGCTACAATGAGCAGTTCTTC.

This rearrangement joins TRBV5-1 to TRBJ2-3; 7 nucleotides align to TRBD1. V lost 2 bases, J lost 3 bases, and 6 bases stayed unmatched. CDR1 and CDR2 (germline): SGHRS, YFSETQ. CDR3 length: 15 amino acids. As DNA, the CDR3 is TGCGCCAGCAGCTTATTGACAGGGTTTACAGATACGCAGTATTTT. As protein: CASSLLTGFTDTQYF. Based on the CDR3 plus reference TRBV5-1 and TRBJ2-3, the full variable domain is KAGVTQTPRYLIKTRGQQVTLSCSPISGHRSVSWYQQTPGQGLQFLFEYFSETQRNKGNFPGRFSGRQFSNSRSEMNVSTLELGDSALYLCASSLLTGFTDTQYFGPGTRLTVL.

This sequence joins TRBV15 and TRBJ2-4; 7 bases match TRBD2. The CDR3 extends over 17 amino acids. J gave up 9 bases and V 5 bases, and 19 bases lay outside the gene matches. Germline loops: CDR1 LNHNV, CDR2 YYDKDF (reference sequence). CDR3 sequence (DNA): TGTGCCACCAGCCGTCGGCAGGGAGGGGAGATTTTCAGCATTCAGTACTTC. This encodes CATSRRQGGEIFSIQYF.

Of note for this clone: This CDR3 is also generated by other DNA sequences in the sample. In DNA form, the CDR3 reads TGTGCCAGCAGGGGACAGGGCAACTATGGCTACACCTTC. Translating it yields CASRGQGNYGYTF. The chain recombines TRBV2 with TRBJ1-2, with 9 bases lining up with TRBD1. The J segment lost 2 bases and the V segment lost 6 bases, leaving 1 base of the junction unmatched. This CDR3 contains 13 residues. The V gene's germline CDR1 is SNHLY and CDR2 FYNNEI.

The chain links TRBV5-1 to TRBJ1-2, with D unclear. V lost 0 bases and J lost 1, with 10 bases in between. CDR1 is SGHRS, CDR2 YFSETQ, per germline. This CDR3 spans 15 amino acids. The CDR3 sequence is CASSLEKSYNYGYTF. CDR3 DNA: TGCGCCAGCAGCTTGGAGAAGAGTTATAACTATGGCTACACCTTC.

J is TRBJ2-1 and V is TRBV11-2, with TRBD2 matching 10 bases. The CDR3 loop spans 17 amino acids. Trimming at V came to 3 bases and at J to 2 bases, leaving 7 bases not matched to a gene. The germline V gene encodes CDR1 SGHAT and CDR2 FQNNGV. CDR3 DNA sequence: TGTGCCAGCAGCTTCCTTAGCGGGGGGCCCACCTACAATGAGCAGTTCTTC. This codes for CASSFLSGGPTYNEQFF.

Here the CDR3 DNA reads TGTGCCAGCAGCCCGTGGGGGGGTGGTGCAGAGACCCAGTACTTC. Its translation is CASSPWGGGAETQYF. The chain is built from TRBV7-6 and TRBJ2-5; 7 positions match TRBD2. The CDR3 sequence is 15 residues long. V was clipped by 5 bases and J by 4 bases; unmatched bases: 10. CDR1 is SGHVS and CDR2 is FNYEAQ in the germline V gene. Full variable domain (rest looked up from reference TRBV7-6 and TRBJ2-5): GAGVSQSPRYKVTKRGQDVALRCDPISGHVSLYWYRQALGQGPEFLTYFNYEAQQDKSGLPNDRFSAERPEGSISTLTIQRTEQRDSAMYRCASSPWGGGAETQYFGPGTRLLVL.

The chain links TRBV7-2 to TRBJ1-1, with D hard to call. V shed 1 base and J shed 3 bases, with 18 bases lying between them. The CDR3 is 17 amino acids. The germline CDR1 and CDR2 sequences are SGHTA and FQGNSA. The CDR3 is CASSLVLRGKVDTEAFF. The CDR3 DNA is TGTGCCAGCAGCTTAGTGCTACGGGGAAAGGTGGACACTGAAGCTTTCTTT.

This chain uses TRBV5-4 with TRBJ2-7, with 8 bases identical to TRBD1. This CDR3 comprises 19 residues. Germline values: CDR1 SGHNT, CDR2 YYREEE (reference sequence). J lost 3 bases, V lost 5 bases, and 22 bases had no gene match. The CDR3 reads CASSQIWAQGVTIDYEQYF. The CDR3, as DNA: TGTGCCAGCAGTCAAATCTGGGCACAGGGGGTAACAATCGACTACGAGCAGTACTTC.